This is a list of T cell receptor beta chains from one sample in a study of blood T cell repertoires in COVID-19. Using immunoSEQ multiplex PCR, the repertoire was profiled, and TCRdb retains in-frame clones only, with some absent. The sample gives approximately 160,000 clones, 80% of which show up once; approximately 6% is in the top ten. Sample: PBMCs or T cells enriched from blood (not recorded which). Receptors originate from a man aged 35-49 years who had recovered from COVID-19. Each CDR3 is given with its conserved first and last residue. The order of the fields is J gene, clone size, V gene, CDR3 length, D gene, CDR3 DNA, CDR3 protein. D genes are given only for firm matches. Clone size, where shown, is once, few, many, or a class for clones that have expanded.

TRBJ1-4 | . | TRBV5-1 | 14 | . | TGCGCCAGCAGCTTGGGAAGGGGAGGAGAAAAACTGTTTTTT | CASSLGRGGEKLFF
TRBJ2-7 | few | TRBV5-6 | 15 | . | TGTGCCAGCAGCTTGACAGGAGCTCTCTACTACGAGCAGTACTTC | CASSLTGALYYEQYF
TRBJ1-1 | many | TRBV5-1 | 15 | . | TGCGCCAGCAGTGAGGTCGGTCAGGGAAAAGATGAAGCTTTCTTT | CASSEVGQGKDEAFF
TRBJ1-2 | once | TRBV2 | 14 | . | TGTGCCAGCAGCCCCAGGGTCCTTCTCTATGGCTACACCTTC | CASSPRVLLYGYTF
TRBJ1-5 | . | TRBV11-2 | 15 | . | TGTGCCAGCAGCTTAGAGGGCATTAGCAATCAGCCCCAGCATTTT | CASSLEGISNQPQHF
TRBJ2-3 | . | TRBV6-5 | 14 | TRBD1 | TGTGCCAGCAGGGACAGGGGGTTCACAGATACGCAGTATTTT | CASRDRGFTDTQYF
TRBJ1-1 | . | TRBV27 | 16 | TRBD1 | TGTGCCAGCAGGAACACCTACAGGGGCTACAACACTGAAGCTTTCTTT | CASRNTYRGYNTEAFF
TRBJ1-6 | . | TRBV19 | 16 | . | TGTGCCAGTAGTGCTCATACAAGGGGAGGTAATTCACCCCTCCACTTT | CASSAHTRGGNSPLHF
TRBJ1-2 | . | TRBV7-2 | 13 | . | TGTGCCAGCAGCACCCGGAGGGTTTATGGCTACACCTTC | CASSTRRVYGYTF
TRBJ1-1 | . | TRBV9 | 13 | . | TGTGCCAGCAGCGTAGGAGGGTTTACTGAAGCTTTCTTT | CASSVGGFTEAFF
TRBJ1-1 | once | TRBV18 | 16 | . | TGTGCCAGCTCACATAGTTCAAACAGGGCGAACACTGAAGCTTTCTTT | CASSHSSNRANTEAFF
TRBJ2-3 | . | TRBV4-1 | 16 | . | TGCGCCAGCAGCAACCTGGGCAAAGATAGCACAGATACGCAGTATTTT | CASSNLGKDSTDTQYF
TRBJ2-3 | . | TRBV9 | 12 | . | TGTGCCAGCAGCGTCGGGGAAGATACGCAGTATTTT | CASSVGEDTQYF
TRBJ2-3 | . | TRBV15 | 17 | TRBD2 | TGTGCCACCAGCAGAGATGGCGGGGGGGCGGGGACAGATACGCAGTATTTT | CATSRDGGGAGTDTQYF
TRBJ2-3 | . | TRBV6-1 | 14 | . | TGTGCCAGCAGTGAAGGTGACAGACGAGATACGCAGTATTTT | CASSEGDRRDTQYF
TRBJ2-1 | . | TRBV30 | 16 | TRBD1 | TGTGCCTGGAGTTACCCCCAGGGGGCGGTCCGCGATGAGCAGTTCTTC | CAWSYPQGAVRDEQFF
TRBJ2-2 | once | TRBV19 | 16 | TRBD1 | TGTGCCAGTAGTAGCCCCGGGACAGGTTGGTTCGGGGAGCTGTTTTTT | CASSSPGTGWFGELFF
TRBJ1-1 | . | TRBV9 | 14 | . | TGTGCCAGCAGCGCCCAGGGGACGAACACTGAAGCTTTCTTT | CASSAQGTNTEAFF
TRBJ1-6 | . | TRBV5-1 | 16 | TRBD1 | TGCGCCAGCAGCACGACAGGGGGCGAGTTAAATTCACCCCTCCACTTT | CASSTTGGELNSPLHF
TRBJ2-5 | . | TRBV7-8 | 13 | TRBD1 | TGTGCCAGCAGCTTAGAGACAGGGATTACCCAGTACTTC | CASSLETGITQYF
TRBJ1-1 | . | TRBV5-1 | 13 | TRBD1 | TGCGCCAGCAGCTGGGACAGAAGCACTGAAGCTTTCTTT | CASSWDRSTEAFF
TRBJ2-1 | once | TRBV29-1 | 15 | TRBD2 | TGCAGCGTTGAAGTACTAGCGGGGGAACCTGGCGAGCAGTTCTTC | CSVEVLAGEPGEQFF
TRBJ2-5 | . | TRBV5-1 | 16 | TRBD2 | TGCGCCAGCAGGACAAGCTACGGGGGGGCCGGGGAGACCCAGTACTTC | CASRTSYGGAGETQYF
TRBJ2-5 | . | TRBV6-6 | 16 | TRBD2 | TGTGCCAGCAGAGGGACTAGCGGGGGGTACCAAGAGACCCAGTACTTC | CASRGTSGGYQETQYF
TRBJ2-3 | . | TRBV25-1 | 15 | . | TGTGCCAGCAGTGCCCTCGGGACAACCACAGATACGCAGTATTTT | CASSALGTTTDTQYF
TRBJ2-2 | . | TRBV2 | 14 | . | TGTGCCAGCAGTCGGGACTCTGGTTCCGGGGAGCTGTTTTTT | CASSRDSGSGELFF
TRBJ1-1 | . | TRBV7-6 | 13 | . | TGTGCCAGCAGCCCGCGACAGAACACTGAAGCTTTCTTT | CASSPRQNTEAFF
TRBJ1-5 | . | TRBV2 | 14 | . | TGTGCCAGCCAATTAGAGGGGGGGCTTCAGCCCCAGCATTTT | CASQLEGGLQPQHF
TRBJ2-7 | once | TRBV6-5 | 14 | TRBD2 | TGTGCCGGGACGACTAGCGGGGGGGCGCGGGAGCAGTACTTC | CAGTTSGGAREQYF
TRBJ1-1 | . | TRBV6-5 | 12 | . | TGTGCCAGCAGCAGGGCAAAGACTGAAGCTTTCTTT | CASSRAKTEAFF
TRBJ2-7 | . | TRBV2 | 13 | . | TGTGCCAGCAGTGTAGTGGGCGACTACGAGCAGTACTTC | CASSVVGDYEQYF
TRBJ1-2 | . | TRBV29-1 | 13 | TRBD1 | TGCAGCGTTGTGGGCAGGGGGAGCTATGGCTACACCTTC | CSVVGRGSYGYTF
TRBJ2-1 | . | TRBV11-2 | 14 | . | TGTGCCAGCAGCGCACAGGGCTCCTACAATGAGCAGTTCTTC | CASSAQGSYNEQFF
TRBJ2-5 | . | TRBV7-9 | 15 | . | TGTGCCAGCAGCTCGTCAGGGATAGTAAAAGAGACCCAGTACTTC | CASSSSGIVKETQYF
TRBJ2-2 | . | TRBV30 | 14 | . | TGTGCCTGGAGTTCAGGAACGAACACCGGGGAGCTGTTTTTT | CAWSSGTNTGELFF
TRBJ2-7 | . | TRBV30 | 12 | . | TGTGCCTGGAGTGGCCAAGGGGCTCAGCAGTACTTC | CAWSGQGAQQYF
TRBJ1-1 | . | TRBV5-4 | 14 | TRBD1 | TGTGCCAGCAGCCGACAGGGGGGCTTAACTGAAGCTTTCTTT | CASSRQGGLTEAFF
TRBJ2-3 | . | TRBV19 | 16 | TRBD2 | TGTGCCAGTAGCGGTGGACTAGCGGGGAACACAGATACGCAGTATTTT | CASSGGLAGNTDTQYF
TRBJ1-1 | . | TRBV7-3 | 13 | TRBD1 | TGTGCCAGCAGCCCCCAGGGGGACACTGAAGCTTTCTTT | CASSPQGDTEAFF
TRBJ1-1 | . | TRBV11-3 | 13 | . | TGTGCCAGCAGCTTAAATCGGGGGACTGAAGCTTTCTTT | CASSLNRGTEAFF
TRBJ2-1 | . | TRBV15 | 16 | . | TGTGCCACCAGCAGAGATCTAGGGGTGGGGTACAATGAGCAGTTCTTC | CATSRDLGVGYNEQFF
TRBJ2-3 | . | TRBV2 | 13 | . | TGTGCCAGCAGTGAAGCCGGCACAGATACGCAGTATTTT | CASSEAGTDTQYF
TRBJ2-3 | . | TRBV24-1 | 15 | TRBD2 | TGTGCCACCAGTGCGGCTAGCGGGGGCACAGATACGCAGTATTTT | CATSAASGGTDTQYF
TRBJ1-4 | . | TRBV6-6 | 13 | . | TGTGCCAGCAGTACAGGGACCCATGAAAAACTGTTTTTT | CASSTGTHEKLFF
TRBJ2-3 | . | TRBV11-3 | 15 | TRBD1 | TGTGCCAGCAGTCTGGGGACAGGGGGCACAGATACGCAGTATTTT | CASSLGTGGTDTQYF
TRBJ2-5 | . | TRBV7-6 | 12 | . | TGTGCCAGCAGCTTGGCTCAAGAGACCCAGTACTTC | CASSLAQETQYF
TRBJ2-4 | . | TRBV5-1 | 14 | TRBD1 | TGCGCCAGCAGCCCGGGACAGGGGGAAAACATTCAGTACTTC | CASSPGQGENIQYF
TRBJ2-3 | . | TRBV7-8 | 15 | . | TGTGCCAGCAGCTCGCGGGCCAGGGGGGCAGATACGCAGTATTTT | CASSSRARGADTQYF
TRBJ2-3 | . | TRBV25-1 | 14 | . | TGTGCCAGCGGCGAAGGGGGGGGGCCAGATACGCAGTATTTT | CASGEGGGPDTQYF